This record concerns one T cell receptor (beta chain) sequence. This sample is part of a study of T cell changes during pregnancy in multiple sclerosis. The assay was immunoSEQ multiplex PCR, and TCRdb's table has in-frame clones only and misses some. The repertoire consists of some 33,000 clones, with 91% occurring once and the leading ten covering 3% to 5%. The CDR3 extends over 15 amino acids. V dropped 0 bases and J dropped 4 bases, with 12 bases sitting between them. The germline gives CDR1 LGHNA, CDR2 YNFKEQ. The material was CD8+ T cells from peripheral blood mononuclear cells, obtained in the second trimester of pregnancy. The origin of this receptor is a female donor in good health, enrolled as a control in a pregnancy study. The J gene is TRBJ1-2, the V gene TRBV4-2; D is unresolved. CDR3 protein: CASSQEADKSYGYTF. Written as DNA, the CDR3 is TGTGCCAGCAGCCAAGAGGCAGACAAGTCCTATGGCTACACCTTC.